A selection of T cell receptor beta chains follows, all from one sample in a study of regulatory and conventional T cells in RAG deficiency. Profiling relied on immunoSEQ multiplex PCR, and the TCRdb table lists in-frame clones only, not all of them. The sample has 9,400 or so clones, around 92% seen once. This same sample was also part of a study on regulatory T cells.

The sample taken for sequencing was Tregs sorted from blood. The receptor source for this set is a human donor in good health. Each CDR3 is given without its conserved first and last residue. Rows give clone size only sometimes, using once, few, many, or a class for an expanded clone.

V gene: TRBV4-2
clone size: NA
J gene: TRBJ2-1
CDR3 protein: ASSQERGLGGHNEQF

V gene: TRBV29-1
clone size: NA
J gene: TRBJ1-1
CDR3 protein: SGKGQGTEAF

V gene: TRBV6-5
clone size: NA
J gene: TRBJ1-2
CDR3 protein: ASSLTGGYGYT

V gene: TRBV5-4
clone size: NA
J gene: TRBJ2-1
CDR3 protein: ASSSERGPYNEQF

V gene: TRBV19
clone size: NA
J gene: TRBJ2-2
CDR3 protein: ASSRGAGGYTGELF

V gene: TRBV19
clone size: NA
J gene: TRBJ1-2
CDR3 protein: ASSIWGTNYGYT

V gene: TRBV6-1
clone size: NA
J gene: TRBJ1-5
CDR3 protein: ASSEARQGTYQPQH

V gene: TRBV2
clone size: once
J gene: TRBJ2-2
CDR3 protein: ASGQGLNTGELF

V gene: TRBV27
clone size: NA
J gene: TRBJ1-2
CDR3 protein: ASSLSAGGYGYT

V gene: TRBV27
clone size: NA
J gene: TRBJ1-4
CDR3 protein: ASSQGQATNEKLF